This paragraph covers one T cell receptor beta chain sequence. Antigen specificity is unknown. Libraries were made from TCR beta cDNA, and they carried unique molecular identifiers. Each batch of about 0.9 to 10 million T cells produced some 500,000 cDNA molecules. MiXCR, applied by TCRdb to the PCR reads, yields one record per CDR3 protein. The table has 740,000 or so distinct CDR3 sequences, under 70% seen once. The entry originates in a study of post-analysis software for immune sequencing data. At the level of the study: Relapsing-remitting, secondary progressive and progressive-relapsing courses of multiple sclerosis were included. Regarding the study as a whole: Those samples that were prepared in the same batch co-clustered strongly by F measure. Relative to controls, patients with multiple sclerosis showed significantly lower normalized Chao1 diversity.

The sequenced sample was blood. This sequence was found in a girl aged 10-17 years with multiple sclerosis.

The CDR3 loop reads CSVAGGWNEAFF. DNA of the CDR3: TGCAGCGTTGCGGGGGGCTGGAACGAAGCTTTCTTT. V gene TRBV29-1 combines with J gene TRBJ1-1; perhaps TRBD1 as D (6 bases). This CDR3 has 12 amino acids. The V and J ends lost 4 bases and 8 bases respectively, with 14 bases between them. Germline V gives CDR1 SQVTM, CDR2 ANQGSEA. Full variable domain (missing parts from reference TRBV29-1 and TRBJ1-1): SAVISQKPSRDICQRGTSLTIQCQVDSQVTMMFWYRQQPGQSLTLIATANQGSEATYESGFVIDKFPISRPNLTFSTLTVSNMSPEDSSIYLCSVAGGWNEAFFGQGTRLTVV.